This TCR beta chain was recorded in a study of blood T cell repertoires in COVID-19. Across the whole study: Acute and convalescent COVID-19 samples came from the United States, Italy and Spain.

Original data processing: Amplification of reference gene primers was used by the study to estimate nucleated cell counts. Assay: immunoSEQ multiplex PCR; the TCRdb copy retains only in-frame clones and omits some. V and J calls and clone size follow that table, whereas D and trimming were derived from the DNA. This sample has hundreds of thousands of clones, with approximately 90% found just once. The origin of this receptor is a young woman with active or convalescent COVID-19. The sequenced material came from peripheral blood.

This chain's CDR3 is CAISTSASKNIQYF. The CDR3 DNA sequence: TGTGCCATCAGTACTAGCGCGTCCAAAAACATTCAGTACTTC. V usage is TRBV10-3 and J usage is TRBJ2-4, with TRBD2 matching 7 bases. Germline V gene data show CDR1 as ENHRY and CDR2 as SYGVKD. Trimming took 5 bases from V and 2 from J; bases not matched to a gene: 3. CDR3 length: 14 amino acids.